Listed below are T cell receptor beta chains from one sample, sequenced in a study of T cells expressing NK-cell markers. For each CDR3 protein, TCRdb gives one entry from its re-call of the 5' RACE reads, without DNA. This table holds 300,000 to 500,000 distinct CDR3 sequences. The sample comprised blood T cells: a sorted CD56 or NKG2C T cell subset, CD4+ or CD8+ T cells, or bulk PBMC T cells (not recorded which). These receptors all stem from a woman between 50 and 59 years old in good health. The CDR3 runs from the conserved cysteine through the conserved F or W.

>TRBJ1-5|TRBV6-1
CASTPDRGQQPQHF
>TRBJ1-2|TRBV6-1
CASNGRVYGYTF
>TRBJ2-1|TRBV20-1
CSAQADYNEQFF
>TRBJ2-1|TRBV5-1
CASSFSASVPNEQFF
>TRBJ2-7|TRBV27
CASSLRDRGLCNEQYF
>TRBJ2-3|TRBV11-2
CASSLDLPSADTQYF
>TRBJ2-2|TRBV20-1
CSARVTDGRNTGELFF
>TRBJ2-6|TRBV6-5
CASSRGRFNVLTF
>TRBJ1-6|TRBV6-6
CASSYGGTVGSRGDSPLHF
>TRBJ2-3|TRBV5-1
CASSGGQGTDTQYF
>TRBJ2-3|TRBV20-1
CSARDLAETHTDTQYF
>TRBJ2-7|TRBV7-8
CASSLLTGGKQYF
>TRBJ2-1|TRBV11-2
CASSLEARGFGPSYNEQFF
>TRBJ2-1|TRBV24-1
CATSDSFQGSKQFF
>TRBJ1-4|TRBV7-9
CASSFGGGNEKLFF
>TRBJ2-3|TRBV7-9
CASSRASGRHTQYF
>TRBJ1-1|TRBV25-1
CASTPGGNTEAFF
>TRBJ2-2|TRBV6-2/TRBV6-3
CASSYSSGSRRNTGELFF